There are many counts of the clone carrying this T cell receptor beta chain. The authors made TCR beta libraries by quantitative 5'-RACE with molecular barcodes. TCRdb re-derived calls from the 5' RACE reads in MiXCR, one entry per CDR3 protein. Of 230,000 or so distinct CDR3 sequences listed, more than 20% are singletons. The data originate from a study of CD8 T cells in ankylosing spondylitis. This receptor was obtained from a male donor with ankylosing spondylitis or in good health (not recorded which). The sequenced sample consisted of blood, either unsorted or a sorted T cell fraction (not recorded which).

The CDR3 is CASSLVMGTGELFF. DNA for the CDR3: TGCGCCAGCAGCTTGGTGATGGGCACCGGGGAGCTGTTTTTT. This chain links TRBV5-1 with TRBJ2-2; no reliable D call. The germline gives CDR1 SGHRS, CDR2 YFSETQ. With 0 bases removed from V and 4 bases from J, the gap between germline ends came to 7 bases. The CDR3 has 14 amino acids.